This T cell receptor beta chain was sequenced in a study of shared clonotypes between healthy human individuals. For the study at large: Researchers assigned three CD4 naive, three CD4 memory, two CD8 naive and one CD8 memory plate to each donor.

General study results and limits: Four donors held about 5% of naive CD4 clonotypes in common.

Sequencing was performed with immunoSEQ multiplex PCR; in TCRdb, only in-frame clones are kept and a portion is missing. The table lists some 350,000 clones, approximately 79% of them singletons. This CDR3 spans 12 amino acids. The V end was cut by 4 bases, the J end by 15 bases, with 19 bases between. From germline, CDR1 is SQVTM and CDR2 ANQGSEA. This clone was seen a few times. Its antigen is not identified. Sequencing was performed on memory CD4+ T cells sorted from blood. Documented subset: CD45RA-negative fraction. The source of this sequence is a man aged 30 to 39 in good health. This rearrangement joins TRBV29-1 to TRBJ2-1; D gene ambiguous. CDR3 bases: TGCAGCGTTGCTATGACTCTCAGTGTGCGGTTCTTC. This translates into CSVAMTLSVRFF.